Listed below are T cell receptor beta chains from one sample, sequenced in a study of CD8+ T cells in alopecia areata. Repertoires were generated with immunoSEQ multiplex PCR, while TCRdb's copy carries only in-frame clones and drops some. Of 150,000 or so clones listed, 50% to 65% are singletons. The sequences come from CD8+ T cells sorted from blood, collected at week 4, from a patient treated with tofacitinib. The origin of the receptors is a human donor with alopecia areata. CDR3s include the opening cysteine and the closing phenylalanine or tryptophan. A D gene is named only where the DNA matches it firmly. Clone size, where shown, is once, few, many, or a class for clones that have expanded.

DNA: TGTGCCAGCAGCTCCGGAGGCGGCGAGCAGTACTTC
CDR3: CASSSGGGEQYF
size: NA
V: TRBV7-9
D: NA
J: TRBJ2-7

DNA: TGTGCCAGCAGCCCGGAAGGGGCGTCTGAAGCTTTCTTT
CDR3: CASSPEGASEAFF
size: NA
V: TRBV13
D: NA
J: TRBJ1-1

DNA: TGTGCCAGCACTCCGGTCGGGTCGGGTCAGCCCCAGCATTTT
CDR3: CASTPVGSGQPQHF
size: NA
V: TRBV27
D: NA
J: TRBJ1-5

DNA: TGTGCCAGCAGTTCAGAGTTGCAGGAGACCCAGTACTTC
CDR3: CASSSELQETQYF
size: NA
V: TRBV6-5
D: NA
J: TRBJ2-5

DNA: TGCGCCAGCAGCTTCTTACAGGGGGAGACCCAGTACTTC
CDR3: CASSFLQGETQYF
size: few
V: TRBV5-1
D: TRBD1
J: TRBJ2-5

DNA: TGTGCCAGCAGTAGGGGGGGAGAGGGGAACGCCCAGCATTTT
CDR3: CASSRGGEGNAQHF
size: NA
V: TRBV27
D: NA
J: TRBJ1-5

DNA: TGTGCCAGCAGTTTCTCCATCGGCCAGGCGACCTACGAGCAGTACTTC
CDR3: CASSFSIGQATYEQYF
size: NA
V: TRBV27
D: NA
J: TRBJ2-7

DNA: TGCAGTGCTAGAGATCCGAAGGGCTACACCTTC
CDR3: CSARDPKGYTF
size: NA
V: TRBV20-1
D: NA
J: TRBJ1-2

DNA: TGTGCCAGCAGCGTAGGTCCCGGACGGGGGGGCGAGCAGTACTTC
CDR3: CASSVGPGRGGEQYF
size: NA
V: TRBV9
D: TRBD2
J: TRBJ2-7

DNA: TGTGCCAGCAGTTTGGGCAATGAGCAGTTCTTC
CDR3: CASSLGNEQFF
size: few
V: TRBV27
D: NA
J: TRBJ2-1

DNA: TGTGCCAGTAGTATAGGAAACACTGAAGCTTTCTTT
CDR3: CASSIGNTEAFF
size: few
V: TRBV19
D: NA
J: TRBJ1-1

DNA: TGTGCCAGCAGCTTAAGGGACAGGGACCACGAGCAGTACTTC
CDR3: CASSLRDRDHEQYF
size: once
V: TRBV13
D: TRBD1
J: TRBJ2-7

DNA: TGTGCCAGCAGCTTGCGGCTTGACGGGGAGCTGTTTTTT
CDR3: CASSLRLDGELFF
size: NA
V: TRBV13
D: NA
J: TRBJ2-2

DNA: TGTGCCAGTAGCATGGGACTAGCCAATGAGCAGTTCTTC
CDR3: CASSMGLANEQFF
size: few
V: TRBV19
D: TRBD2
J: TRBJ2-1

DNA: TGCAGCGTTGCCGGCCAGGTAGCGGGGGACTCTAGCACAGATACGCAGTATTTT
CDR3: CSVAGQVAGDSSTDTQYF
size: NA
V: TRBV29-1
D: TRBD2
J: TRBJ2-3

DNA: TGTGCCAGCAGCGCCCCAGAAGGGGGCACCGGGGAGCTGTTTTTT
CDR3: CASSAPEGGTGELFF
size: few
V: TRBV7-9
D: NA
J: TRBJ2-2

DNA: TGTGCCAGCAGTTACGGGGAATCACCCCTCCACTTT
CDR3: CASSYGESPLHF
size: NA
V: TRBV6-5
D: NA
J: TRBJ1-6

DNA: TGTGCCAGCAGCCCGAGGCCCTCAAGCACAGATACGCAGTATTTT
CDR3: CASSPRPSSTDTQYF
size: NA
V: TRBV7-6
D: NA
J: TRBJ2-3

DNA: TGTGCCAGCAGTTTGGACAGGGGCTACGAGCAGTACTTC
CDR3: CASSLDRGYEQYF
size: NA
V: TRBV6-5
D: TRBD1
J: TRBJ2-7

DNA: TGTGCCAGTAGTAGGAGGGGACGAACCTACGAGCAGTACTTC
CDR3: CASSRRGRTYEQYF
size: few
V: TRBV19
D: NA
J: TRBJ2-7

DNA: TGTGCCAGCTCACTGACAGGGCCTCTCTCCTACGAGCAGTACTTC
CDR3: CASSLTGPLSYEQYF
size: NA
V: TRBV18
D: TRBD1
J: TRBJ2-7

DNA: TGTGCCAGCAGACGTTGGACAGGGGGCGAGACCCAGTACTTC
CDR3: CASRRWTGGETQYF
size: NA
V: TRBV25-1
D: TRBD1
J: TRBJ2-5

DNA: TGTGCCAGCAGTTACTCCCCGGCCCCCGGGGAGACCCAGTACTTC
CDR3: CASSYSPAPGETQYF
size: NA
V: TRBV6-5
D: NA
J: TRBJ2-5

DNA: TGTGCCTGGAGTGTTAGGGGGCCGTATGGCGATGAGCAGTTCTTC
CDR3: CAWSVRGPYGDEQFF
size: once
V: TRBV30
D: TRBD1
J: TRBJ2-1

DNA: TGTGCCAGCAGCTTGGGGGTCCCGATCTATGGCTACACCTTC
CDR3: CASSLGVPIYGYTF
size: once
V: TRBV5-6
D: NA
J: TRBJ1-2

DNA: TGCAGCGTTGAATTGGGGAGTTCCTACGAGCAGTACTTC
CDR3: CSVELGSSYEQYF
size: NA
V: TRBV29-1
D: NA
J: TRBJ2-7

DNA: TGCAGCGTTGAAGATCTAAGGGGAGGGGAGCAGTTCTTC
CDR3: CSVEDLRGGEQFF
size: few
V: TRBV29-1
D: TRBD2
J: TRBJ2-1

DNA: TGTGCCAGCAGTGAGTTCCTATGGGGGTATGAGCAGTTCTTC
CDR3: CASSEFLWGYEQFF
size: NA
V: TRBV2
D: NA
J: TRBJ2-1

DNA: TGTGCCTGGGATACGGACAGGGGTTATGAGCAGTTCTTC
CDR3: CAWDTDRGYEQFF
size: NA
V: TRBV30
D: TRBD1
J: TRBJ2-1

DNA: TGTGCCAGCAGCAGGGGACAGGGGAAAGTGTCACCCCTCCACTTT
CDR3: CASSRGQGKVSPLHF
size: NA
V: TRBV5-6
D: TRBD1
J: TRBJ1-6

DNA: TGTGCCAGCAGCTTAGCGGGCAGGACCTACGAGCAGTACTTC
CDR3: CASSLAGRTYEQYF
size: NA
V: TRBV11-1
D: NA
J: TRBJ2-7

DNA: TGTGCCAGCAGCTTGGATGGACTTCGACGCACAGATACGCAGTATTTT
CDR3: CASSLDGLRRTDTQYF
size: NA
V: TRBV5-4
D: NA
J: TRBJ2-3

DNA: TGTGCCTGGGACCGACAGAGAAGCACTGAAGCTTTCTTT
CDR3: CAWDRQRSTEAFF
size: NA
V: TRBV30
D: NA
J: TRBJ1-1

DNA: TGCGCCAGCAGTGTTGGGGGGGACAATCAGCCCCAGCATTTT
CDR3: CASSVGGDNQPQHF
size: NA
V: TRBV10-2
D: NA
J: TRBJ1-5

DNA: TGTGCCAGCAGTTTATACAGGGGTGGGACTGAAGCTTTCTTT
CDR3: CASSLYRGGTEAFF
size: NA
V: TRBV27
D: TRBD1
J: TRBJ1-1

DNA: TGTGCCAGCAGTGTGGGCGGGTGGAATGAGCAGTTCTTC
CDR3: CASSVGGWNEQFF
size: NA
V: TRBV6-5
D: NA
J: TRBJ2-1

DNA: TGCGCCAGCAGCCAGCCCGAGGGGGGAGATGGCTACACCTTC
CDR3: CASSQPEGGDGYTF
size: NA
V: TRBV4-3
D: NA
J: TRBJ1-2

DNA: TGCGCCAGCAGCCAGATCCAAATGAACACTGAAGCTTTCTTT
CDR3: CASSQIQMNTEAFF
size: NA
V: TRBV4-1
D: NA
J: TRBJ1-1

DNA: TGTGCCAGCGGATGGGGAGAATTTGAAGCTTTCTTT
CDR3: CASGWGEFEAFF
size: NA
V: TRBV27
D: NA
J: TRBJ1-1

DNA: TGTGCCAGCAGCTGGTCGGCTCATCACGGTCAGCCCCAGCATTTT
CDR3: CASSWSAHHGQPQHF
size: NA
V: TRBV5-6
D: NA
J: TRBJ1-5

DNA: TGTGCCAGCAGCTTGTTTAGACAGGGGAACACTGAAGCTTTCTTT
CDR3: CASSLFRQGNTEAFF
size: NA
V: TRBV5-4
D: TRBD1
J: TRBJ1-1

DNA: TGTGCCAGCAGACCAAGGCCCCAAGAGACCCAGTACTTC
CDR3: CASRPRPQETQYF
size: NA
V: TRBV6-1
D: NA
J: TRBJ2-5

DNA: TGTGCCTGGAGTGTAGTAGGGTCGGGCGAGCAGTACTTC
CDR3: CAWSVVGSGEQYF
size: NA
V: TRBV30
D: NA
J: TRBJ2-7

DNA: TGTGCCTGGAGCGCTGGGGTCTACGAGCAGTACTTC
CDR3: CAWSAGVYEQYF
size: NA
V: TRBV30
D: NA
J: TRBJ2-7

DNA: TGTGCCAGCAGTACCCTGGGGTCAGATACGCAGTATTTT
CDR3: CASSTLGSDTQYF
size: NA
V: TRBV6-5
D: NA
J: TRBJ2-3